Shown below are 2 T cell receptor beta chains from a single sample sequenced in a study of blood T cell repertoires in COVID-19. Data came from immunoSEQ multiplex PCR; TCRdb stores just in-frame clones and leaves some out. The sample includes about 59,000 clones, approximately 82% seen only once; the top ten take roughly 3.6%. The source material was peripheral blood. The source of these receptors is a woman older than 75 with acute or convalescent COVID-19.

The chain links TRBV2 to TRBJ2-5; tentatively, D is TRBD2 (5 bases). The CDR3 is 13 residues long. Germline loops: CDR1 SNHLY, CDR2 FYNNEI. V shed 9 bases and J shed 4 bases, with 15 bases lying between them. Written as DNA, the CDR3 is TGTGCCAGAGGCGAGCGGTTAGGAGAGACCCAGTACTTC. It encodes CARGERLGETQYF.

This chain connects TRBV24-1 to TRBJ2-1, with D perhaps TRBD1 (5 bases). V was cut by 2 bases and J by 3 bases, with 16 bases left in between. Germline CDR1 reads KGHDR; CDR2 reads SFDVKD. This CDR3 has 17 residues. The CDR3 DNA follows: TGTGCCACCAGTGATTCTTTCAGGGCGGATAACTACAATGAGCAGTTCTTC. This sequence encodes CATSDSFRADNYNEQFF.